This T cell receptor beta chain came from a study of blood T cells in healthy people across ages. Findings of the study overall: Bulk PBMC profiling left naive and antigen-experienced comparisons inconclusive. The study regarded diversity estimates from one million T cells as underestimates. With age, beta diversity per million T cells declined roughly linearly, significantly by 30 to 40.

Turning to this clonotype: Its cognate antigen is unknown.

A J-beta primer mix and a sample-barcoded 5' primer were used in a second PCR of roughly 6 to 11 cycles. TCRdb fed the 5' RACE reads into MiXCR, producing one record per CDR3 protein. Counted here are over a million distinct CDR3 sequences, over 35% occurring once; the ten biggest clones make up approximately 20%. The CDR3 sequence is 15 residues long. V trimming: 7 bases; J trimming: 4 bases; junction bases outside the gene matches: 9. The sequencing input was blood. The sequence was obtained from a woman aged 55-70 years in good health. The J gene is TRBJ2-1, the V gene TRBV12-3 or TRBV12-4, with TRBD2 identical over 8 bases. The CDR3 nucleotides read TGTGCCAGCACCCATCTGAGCGGGAGATACAATGAGCAGTTCTTC. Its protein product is CASTHLSGRYNEQFF.